This record covers a single T cell receptor beta chain. Its antigen is not identified. Combining iRepertoire HTBI primers with Arm-PCR of CDR3 regions, the authors built TCR beta libraries. Per the original data handling: The study identified 50 to 70 TRBV and approximately 15 TRBJ segments across samples. MiXCR, applied by TCRdb to the multiplex PCR reads, yields one record per CDR3 protein. The V and J calls and clone size come from TCRdb's table, not from the authors' own analysis. The table includes almost 350,000 distinct CDR3 sequences, around 19% detected once. This CDR3 spans 19 amino acids. J lost 2 bases, V lost 4 bases, and 13 bases had no gene match. The data originate from a study of regulatory T cells in long-lasting Graves disease. Study-wide points: Newly diagnosed disease favored TRBV20-1 and TRBJ2-1 over persistent disease. TCR diversity was lower in persistent Graves' patients than in newly diagnosed ones.

Noted time point: persistent/refractory GD, antithyroid drugs over 5 years with positive TRAb. Researchers made the TCR library from RNA that was extracted from PBMCs. Tubes containing EDTA received approximately 9 milliliters of drawn peripheral blood. The sample consisted of peripheral blood mononuclear cells (PBMCs), taken when the disease was refractory, from a patient treated with antithyroid drugs. The V call is TRBV12-3 or TRBV12-4, the J call TRBJ2-3, with TRBD2 identical over 12 bases. This sequence was found in a female donor with Graves disease. The CDR3 bases are TGTGCCAGCAGTTCCCTTAGTTGGACTAGCGGGGACCCCACAGATACGCAGTATTTT. Protein sequence: CASSSLSWTSGDPTDTQYF.